The next 21 T cell receptor beta chains were all read from a single sample in a study of blood T cell repertoires in COVID-19 (dated by TCRdb to the early 2020s). Receptor amplification or capture employed the immunoSEQ multiplex PCR assay. Drawn from immuneACCESS, this table holds only the in-frame rearrangements with V and J called that TCRdb kept. Clones are partly lost; checked studies trace under half to an unresolved V gene and leave the rest unexplained. Present in this sample are 180,000 or so clones, about 86% of which were seen just once. 0.99% of the sample rests with the top ten. The sample taken for sequencing was peripheral blood. These receptors all stem from a man younger than 35 with acute or convalescent COVID-19.

V gene TRBV19 combines with J gene TRBJ2-3; 7 bases are shared with TRBD2. The V gene's germline CDR1 is LNHDA and CDR2 SQIVND (reference sequence). After removal of 1 base from V and 5 bases from J, the junction contained 0 bases not matched to a gene. The CDR3 has 13 residues. CDR3: CASSIASGDTQYF. CDR3 nucleotide sequence: TGTGCCAGTAGTATAGCTAGCGGAGATACGCAGTATTTT.

This clone has just one count. The rearrangement links TRBV11-2 to TRBJ2-1; tentative D call: TRBD2 (6 bases). The ends were cut back, 4 bases at V and 4 bases at J, with 14 bases in the middle. The CDR3 is made up of 15 amino acids. Germline CDR1 and CDR2: SGHAT and FQNNGV. This chain's CDR3 is CASSSGEATYNEQFF. The DNA for the CDR3 is TGTGCCAGCAGCTCTGGGGAGGCAACGTACAATGAGCAGTTCTTC. Using reference TRBV11-2 and TRBJ2-1 for the parts outside the CDR3, the full variable domain is EAGVAQSPRYKIIEKRQSVAFWCNPISGHATLYWYQQILGQGPKLLIQFQNNGVVDDSQLPKDRFSAERLKGVDSTLKIQPAKLEDSAVYLCASSSGEATYNEQFFGPGTRLTVL.

A single count supports this clone. The chain is built from TRBV5-1 and TRBJ2-1, with 11 bases fitting TRBD2. This CDR3 has 17 residues. V lost 0 bases and J lost 5; bases outside the gene matches: 7. Per the germline V gene, CDR1 is SGHRS and CDR2 is YFSETQ. The DNA of the CDR3 is TGCGCCAGCAGCTTGGCCTGGCTAGCGGGGGGCCACAATGAGCAGTTCTTC. The encoded protein is CASSLAWLAGGHNEQFF.

The chain's CDR3 is CAWSSSRSGGGINEQFF. In DNA, the CDR3 is TGTGCCTGGAGTTCCTCTCGCTCTGGCGGGGGGATTAATGAGCAGTTCTTC. This chain joins TRBV30 and TRBJ2-1; 8 bases are shared with TRBD2. V was clipped by 2 bases and J by 7 bases; unmatched bases: 16. The CDR3 extends over 17 amino acids. Germline CDR1 reads GTSNPN; CDR2 reads SVGIG (reference sequence). Variable domain in full (rest from reference TRBV30 and TRBJ2-1): SQTIHQWPATLVQPVGSPLSLECTVEGTSNPNLYWYRQAAGRGLQLLFYSVGIGQISSEVPQNLSASRPQDRQFILSSKKLLLSDSGFYLCAWSSSRSGGGINEQFFGPGTRLTVL.

CDR3 DNA sequence: TGTGCCAGCAGCCCGCAGGGGACAGAGGGTTCACCCCTCCACTTT. Translating gives CASSPQGTEGSPLHF. V usage is TRBV7-8 and J usage is TRBJ1-6, with 7 bases lining up with TRBD1. V lost 5 bases and J lost 9; bases outside the gene matches: 10. Germline loops: CDR1 SGHVS, CDR2 FQNEAQ. CDR3 length: 15 amino acids.

The chain carries TRBV14 and TRBJ2-1, with D perhaps TRBD1 (5 bases). This CDR3 has 14 amino acids. Trimming left V 0 bases short and J 4 bases short, with 7 bases between. Germline CDR1 reads SGHDN; CDR2 reads FVKESK. CDR3 nucleotide sequence: TGTGCCAGCAGCCAAGAAGGGGCGTACAATGAGCAGTTCTTC. Protein sequence: CASSQEGAYNEQFF.

The chain couples TRBV5-1 to TRBJ1-1, with D unclear. This CDR3 contains 14 residues. The germline V gene encodes CDR1 SGHRS and CDR2 YFSETQ. V shed 5 bases and J shed 0 bases, with 11 bases lying between them. CDR3 region: CASRGRNMNTEAFF. Written as DNA, the CDR3 is TGCGCCAGCAGAGGCAGGAATATGAACACTGAAGCTTTCTTT.

Comments on this clone: Within the sample, other DNA sequences also encode this same CDR3. In DNA, the CDR3 is TGTGCCAGCAGTGAGGGACTAGCGGGGATCTCCTACGAGCAGTACTTC. Translated, it gives CASSEGLAGISYEQYF. The chain couples TRBV6-1 to TRBJ2-7, with TRBD2 identical over 13 bases. Trimming removed 3 bases from V and 0 bases from J; junction bases left unmatched: 2. Germline values: CDR1 MNHNS, CDR2 SASEGT. The length of the CDR3 is 16 residues.

This rearrangement joins TRBV19 to TRBJ2-2, with D maybe TRBD2 (5 bases). The CDR3 length is 14 residues. Trimming removed 7 bases at V and 4 bases at J, with 13 bases between. Germline V CDR1 and CDR2: LNHDA, SQIVND (reference sequence). In DNA, the CDR3 is TGTGCCAGTATTTGGCAGGCGGGCACCGGGGAGCTGTTTTTT. Encoded protein: CASIWQAGTGELFF.

The chain joins TRBV11-2 to TRBJ1-2, with a tentative D call TRBD1 (6 bases). The CDR3 is made up of 13 amino acids. V lost 5 bases, J lost 0 bases, and 7 bases lay in between. Germline V gene lookup returns CDR1 SGHAT and CDR2 FQNNGV. In nucleotides, the CDR3 is TGTGCCAGCAGCGGACAGACTAACTATGGCTACACCTTC. It yields the protein CASSGQTNYGYTF.

This clone was observed once. The V and J genes are TRBV18 and TRBJ2-7; D might be TRBD1 (6 bases). The CDR3 has 15 residues. V lost 0 bases to trimming and J lost 2 bases, with 11 bases between them. The germline V gene has CDR1 KGHSH and CDR2 LQKENI. The CDR3, as DNA: TGTGCCAGCTCACCACCCGGGACATACGCCTACGAGCAGTACTTC. This gives the protein CASSPPGTYAYEQYF.

The sample holds a few counts of this clone. As DNA, the CDR3 is TGTGCCAGTAGTATAGAAGTAAGCGCCCCTTATGGCTACACCTTC. Its translation is CASSIEVSAPYGYTF. The chain employs TRBV19 and TRBJ1-2; D is unclear. Germline V gene sequence: CDR1 LNHDA, CDR2 SQIVND (reference sequence). Between the trimmed V and J ends, which lost 0 bases and 5 bases, there was a span of 13 bases. The length of the CDR3 is 15 residues.

This chain links TRBV9 with TRBJ1-2, with TRBD1 as a possible D gene (5 bases). The V gene lost 0 bases and the J gene lost 1 base, with 10 bases spanning the gap. The CDR3 is 15 residues long. Germline V gene lookup returns CDR1 SGDLS and CDR2 YYNGEE. The chain's CDR3 is CASSVAPGLNYGYTF. The CDR3, as DNA: TGTGCCAGCAGCGTAGCTCCAGGGCTTAACTATGGCTACACCTTC.

The V call is TRBV12-3 or TRBV12-4, the J call TRBJ2-7; 9 bases line up with TRBD1. V was pared by 6 bases and J by 2 bases, with 2 bases of the junction left unmatched. CDR3 size: 13 residues. This chain's CDR3 is CASSTGGPYEQYF. The DNA of the CDR3 is TGTGCCAGCAGCACAGGGGGCCCCTACGAGCAGTACTTC.

The rearrangement uses TRBV5-1 and TRBJ1-4; D possibly corresponds to TRBD1 (6 bases). Germline V gene data show CDR1 as SGHRS and CDR2 as YFSETQ. The CDR3 has 15 residues. V lost 1 base and J 8 bases, leaving 15 bases between the germline ends. CDR3 coding DNA: TGCGCCAGCAGCTTGACTCCAGGGGTAGGGGAAAAACTGTTTTTT. It translates to CASSLTPGVGEKLFF.

V usage is TRBV28 and J usage is TRBJ1-1; a weak D match, TRBD1 (5 bases). The CDR3 runs 16 residues. The V and J ends lost 3 bases and 0 bases respectively, with 14 bases between them. The germline gives CDR1 MDHEN, CDR2 SYDVKM. The CDR3 DNA reads as TGTGCCAGCAGTTTCCCCCGGGGGGGTGTGAACACTGAAGCTTTCTTT. It translates to CASSFPRGGVNTEAFF.

This clone showed up just once. The CDR3 region has the DNA TGTGCCAGCAGCTTTCCCCTCTCTGGGGCCAACGTCCTGACTTTC. This codes for CASSFPLSGANVLTF. The chain has TRBV5-8 and TRBJ2-6, with D unclear. Germline V gene lookup returns CDR1 SGHTS and CDR2 YDEGEE. V dropped 2 bases and J dropped 0 bases, with 6 bases sitting between them. The CDR3 sequence is 15 residues long.

The V gene is TRBV2, the J gene TRBJ1-2, with 7 bases lining up with TRBD1. CDR3 size: 15 residues. V was clipped by 5 bases and J by 2 bases; unmatched bases: 8. Germline assignment: CDR1 SNHLY and CDR2 FYNNEI. CDR3 sequence: CASSNRQGLNYGYTF. The CDR3 nucleotides are TGTGCCAGCAGTAATCGACAGGGCTTGAACTATGGCTACACCTTC. The full variable domain, rest sourced from reference TRBV2 and TRBJ1-2, is EPEVTQTPSHQVTQMGQEVILRCVPISNHLYFYWYRQILGQKVEFLVSFYNNEISEKSEIFDDQFSVERPDGSNFTLKIRSTKLEDSAMYFCASSNRQGLNYGYTFGSGTRLTVV.

The V call is TRBV5-1, the J call TRBJ2-2; D gene ambiguous. This CDR3 has 15 residues. Germline V gives CDR1 SGHRS, CDR2 YFSETQ. Trimming removed 3 bases from V and 0 bases from J, with 9 bases in between. DNA for the CDR3: TGCGCCAGCAGCTCGGGTATATCGAACACCGGGGAGCTGTTTTTT. It codes for CASSSGISNTGELFF.

The chain is built from TRBV7-8 and TRBJ1-2; 9 bases map to TRBD1. The CDR3 is made up of 16 amino acids. V lost 2 bases, J lost 6 bases, and 10 bases stayed unmatched. Germline CDR1 is SGHVS and CDR2 is FQNEAQ. This CDR3 is CASSLMVATGGHGYTF. CDR3 nucleotides: TGTGCCAGCAGCTTAATGGTGGCGACAGGGGGGCATGGCTACACCTTC.

This clone was counted once. The chain joins TRBV11-2 to TRBJ1-2; TRBD1 is a possible D gene (5 bases). The germline V and J ends were trimmed by 0 bases and 2 bases, with 10 bases remaining between them. Germline CDR1 reads SGHAT; CDR2 reads FQNNGV. The CDR3 extends over 15 amino acids. The CDR3 nucleotides read TGTGCCAGCAGCTTAGAACCGGCAGGGAACTATGGCTACACCTTC. Translated: CASSLEPAGNYGYTF.